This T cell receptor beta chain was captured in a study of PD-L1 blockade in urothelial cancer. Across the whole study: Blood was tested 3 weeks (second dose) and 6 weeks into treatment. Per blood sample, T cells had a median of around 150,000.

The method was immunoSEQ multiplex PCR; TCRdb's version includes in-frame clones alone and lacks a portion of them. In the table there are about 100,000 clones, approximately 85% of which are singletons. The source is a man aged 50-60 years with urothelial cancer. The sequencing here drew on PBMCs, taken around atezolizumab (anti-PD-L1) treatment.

CDR3 residues: CASRGAYSNQPQHF. The CDR3, as DNA: TGTGCCAGTCGGGGAGCCTATAGCAATCAGCCCCAGCATTTT. The V gene is TRBV19, the J gene TRBJ1-5; D unresolved. Looked up from germline, CDR1 is LNHDA and CDR2 is SQIVND (reference sequence). V was clipped by 8 bases and J by 0 bases, with 11 bases between them. CDR3 size: 14 residues.